Listed below are T cell receptor beta chains from one sample, sequenced in a study of OX40 agonist ivuxolimab in advanced cancers. Using immunoSEQ multiplex PCR, the repertoire was profiled, and TCRdb retains in-frame clones only, with some absent. The data show almost 35,000 clones, roughly 80% seen once. The specimen was CD4+ or CD8+ T cells sorted from blood, collected in a trial of the OX40 agonist ivuxolimab. The receptors derive from an adult with an advanced solid tumor such as melanoma, head and neck, liver or kidney cancer. CDR3s include the opening cysteine and the closing phenylalanine or tryptophan. Fields, in order: J gene, clone size, D gene, V gene, CDR3 protein, CDR3 DNA. The D gene is left open where the match is weak. Clone size is given for some rows only: seen once, a few or many times, or a class if the clone is expanded.

j_call: TRBJ2-2; clone_size: .; d_call: .; v_call: TRBV9; cdr3_aa: CASQTAGELFF; cdr3_nt: TGTGCCTCCCAGACAGCCGGGGAGCTGTTTTTT
j_call: TRBJ1-1; clone_size: .; d_call: TRBD1; v_call: TRBV5-1; cdr3_aa: CASSQGASKNEAFF; cdr3_nt: TGCGCCAGCAGCCAGGGGGCGAGTAAAAATGAAGCTTTCTTT
j_call: TRBJ1-1; clone_size: .; d_call: TRBD1; v_call: TRBV29-1; cdr3_aa: CSARNRGLDTEAFF; cdr3_nt: TGCAGCGCACGAAACAGGGGGCTGGACACTGAAGCTTTCTTT
j_call: TRBJ1-2; clone_size: .; d_call: .; v_call: TRBV5-8; cdr3_aa: CASSGQGQGERGYTF; cdr3_nt: TGTGCCAGCAGCGGTCAGGGTCAGGGAGAGCGGGGCTACACCTTC
j_call: TRBJ1-5; clone_size: .; d_call: .; v_call: TRBV6-6; cdr3_aa: CASSSGSYNQPQHF; cdr3_nt: TGTGCCAGCAGTTCAGGAAGCTACAATCAGCCCCAGCATTTT
j_call: TRBJ2-3; clone_size: .; d_call: TRBD2; v_call: TRBV4-1; cdr3_aa: CASSRNLAGGTDTQYF; cdr3_nt: TGCGCCAGCAGCCGTAACTTAGCGGGAGGCACAGATACGCAGTATTTT
j_call: TRBJ2-1; clone_size: few; d_call: .; v_call: TRBV18; cdr3_aa: CASSPRDTVDNEQFF; cdr3_nt: TGTGCCAGCTCACCACGGGATACAGTCGACAATGAGCAGTTCTTC
j_call: TRBJ2-3; clone_size: few; d_call: .; v_call: TRBV27; cdr3_aa: CASSWAGPWTDTQYF; cdr3_nt: TGTGCCAGCAGTTGGGCTGGTCCTTGGACAGATACGCAGTATTTT
j_call: TRBJ2-2; clone_size: .; d_call: .; v_call: TRBV9; cdr3_aa: CASSVVYNTGELFF; cdr3_nt: TGTGCCAGCAGCGTAGTTTACAACACCGGGGAGCTGTTTTTT
j_call: TRBJ1-2; clone_size: few; d_call: .; v_call: TRBV19; cdr3_aa: CASSTYEQRYGYTF; cdr3_nt: TGTGCCAGTAGTACATATGAACAGCGCTATGGCTACACCTTC
j_call: TRBJ2-1; clone_size: .; d_call: .; v_call: TRBV2; cdr3_aa: CASSAGRVTLREQFF; cdr3_nt: TGTGCCAGCAGTGCTGGCAGGGTCACACTTCGTGAGCAGTTCTTC
j_call: TRBJ2-1; clone_size: .; d_call: .; v_call: TRBV30; cdr3_aa: CAWSNGQGNEQFF; cdr3_nt: TGTGCCTGGAGTAATGGGCAGGGGAATGAGCAGTTCTTC
j_call: TRBJ2-1; clone_size: few; d_call: TRBD1; v_call: TRBV6-1; cdr3_aa: CATRLQQGNEQFF; cdr3_nt: TGTGCCACCCGCCTGCAACAGGGGAATGAGCAGTTCTTC
j_call: TRBJ2-7; clone_size: .; d_call: .; v_call: TRBV6-6; cdr3_aa: CASSYGRENEQYF; cdr3_nt: TGTGCCAGCAGTTACGGCAGGGAGAACGAGCAGTACTTC
j_call: TRBJ2-3; clone_size: .; d_call: .; v_call: TRBV29-1; cdr3_aa: CSVEDLETRADTQYF; cdr3_nt: TGCAGCGTTGAAGATCTTGAGACTCGCGCAGATACGCAGTATTTT
j_call: TRBJ2-7; clone_size: .; d_call: .; v_call: TRBV19; cdr3_aa: CASSPRGDSYEQYF; cdr3_nt: TGTGCCAGTAGCCCTAGGGGAGACTCCTACGAGCAGTACTTC
j_call: TRBJ2-7; clone_size: .; d_call: .; v_call: TRBV5-4; cdr3_aa: CASSPVVGGGGHEQYF; cdr3_nt: TGTGCCAGCAGCCCGGTAGTAGGGGGGGGCGGCCACGAGCAGTACTTC
j_call: TRBJ2-7; clone_size: large; d_call: TRBD1; v_call: TRBV27; cdr3_aa: CASSPGGPRRGDEQYF; cdr3_nt: TGTGCCAGCAGCCCAGGGGGACCTCGTAGGGGAGACGAGCAGTACTTC
j_call: TRBJ2-3; clone_size: few; d_call: TRBD2; v_call: TRBV9; cdr3_aa: CASSVDNGGTTDTQYF; cdr3_nt: TGTGCCAGCAGCGTAGACAACGGGGGGACCACAGATACGCAGTATTTT
j_call: TRBJ1-2; clone_size: .; d_call: TRBD1; v_call: TRBV7-2; cdr3_aa: CASSPVFYRGQNYGYTF; cdr3_nt: TGTGCCAGCAGCCCAGTCTTTTACAGGGGGCAAAACTATGGCTACACCTTC
j_call: TRBJ2-7; clone_size: .; d_call: .; v_call: TRBV7-2; cdr3_aa: CASSLGGTDPTEQYF; cdr3_nt: TGTGCCAGCAGCTTAGGAGGGACGGATCCTACGGAGCAGTACTTC
j_call: TRBJ1-1; clone_size: .; d_call: TRBD1; v_call: TRBV28; cdr3_aa: CASIMTGSRNTEAFF; cdr3_nt: TGTGCCAGCATCATGACAGGGTCGAGGAACACTGAAGCTTTCTTT
j_call: TRBJ1-2; clone_size: .; d_call: .; v_call: TRBV2; cdr3_aa: CASSATGSYGYTF; cdr3_nt: TGTGCCAGCAGTGCGACAGGATCCTATGGCTACACCTTC
j_call: TRBJ2-7; clone_size: .; d_call: .; v_call: TRBV9; cdr3_aa: CASSVGTAFVYEQYF; cdr3_nt: TGTGCCAGCAGCGTAGGGACTGCCTTTGTCTACGAGCAGTACTTC
j_call: TRBJ2-5; clone_size: few; d_call: .; v_call: TRBV4-1; cdr3_aa: CASSQDSLEETQYF; cdr3_nt: TGCGCCAGCAGCCAAGATAGTCTAGAAGAGACCCAGTACTTC
j_call: TRBJ1-2; clone_size: .; d_call: .; v_call: TRBV29-1; cdr3_aa: CSAESYGYTF; cdr3_nt: TGCAGCGCTGAGTCCTATGGCTACACCTTC
j_call: TRBJ2-5; clone_size: .; d_call: TRBD2; v_call: TRBV2; cdr3_aa: CASRRLAGETNQETQYF; cdr3_nt: TGTGCCAGCAGACGACTAGCGGGGGAAACCAATCAAGAGACCCAGTACTTC
j_call: TRBJ1-6; clone_size: .; d_call: .; v_call: TRBV19; cdr3_aa: CASSSTEVYYNSPLHF; cdr3_nt: TGTGCCAGTAGCTCGACTGAGGTTTATTATAATTCACCCCTCCACTTT
j_call: TRBJ2-5; clone_size: few; d_call: TRBD2; v_call: TRBV5-4; cdr3_aa: CASSLKTSGKETQYF; cdr3_nt: TGTGCCAGCAGCTTGAAGACTAGCGGCAAAGAGACCCAGTACTTC